This T cell receptor beta chain emerged from a study of human T cells and chemical hapten exposure. Whole-study findings and limits: Sensitizing to DPC left TCRs with a frequency above 1 in 1000 unaltered. Positive correlation was observed between PT1 expanded TCR counts and patch test score.

The time point here: pre-sensitization, week 0. Treatment denoted: therapeutic diphenylcyclopropenone sensitization with weekly scalp DPC. Donors were 18 to 70-year-old alopecia patients suitable for DPC. Notes on this clonotype: Its target is unknown.

Attachment of unique molecular identifiers to individual cDNA molecules was performed in the library. TCRdb reanalysed the RACE reads using MiXCR and keeps one entry per CDR3 protein. The table has a few hundred thousand distinct CDR3 sequences, 5% to 6.5% seen once. The receptor's source is a woman under 30 with alopecia areata. Some clones in this sample may be carry-over from other donors' samples. The sequencing here drew on whole blood, taken in connection with sensitization to the hapten diphenylcyclopropenone (DPC).

CDR3 sequence: CASTWSSGANVLTF. In nucleotides, the CDR3 is TGTGCCAGCACCTGGAGCTCTGGGGCCAACGTCCTGACTTTC. The chain joins TRBV5-6 to TRBJ2-6; D gene uncertain. Trimming took 6 bases from V and 0 from J, leaving 7 bases between them. The CDR3 is 14 residues long. Germline loops: CDR1 SGHDT, CDR2 YYEEEE. Combining the CDR3 with reference TRBV5-6 and TRBJ2-6 gives the whole variable domain DAGVTQSPTHLIKTRGQQVTLRCSPKSGHDTVSWYQQALGQGPQFIFQYYEEEERQRGNFPDRFSGHQFPNYSSELNVNALLLGDSALYLCASTWSSGANVLTFGAGSRLTVL.